These 14 T cell receptor beta chains share one sample of origin, sequenced in a study of blood T cell repertoires in COVID-19. The repertoire was sequenced with immunoSEQ multiplex PCR; TCRdb's copy has only in-frame clones and lacks some. Here the sample spans about 52,000 clones, 65% to 85% being singletons. Sequenced sample: peripheral blood. Receptor source: a woman of 80 years or more with COVID-19, enrolled during active disease.

This chain links TRBV6-2 or TRBV6-3 with TRBJ2-1; maybe TRBD2 (6 bases). V lost 0 bases and J lost 3, with 9 bases in between. This CDR3 has 15 residues. Per germline, CDR1 MNHEY and CDR2 SVGEGT. CDR3 amino acids: CASSYSGGNYNEQFF. The CDR3 region has the DNA TGTGCCAGCAGTTACTCGGGGGGAAACTACAATGAGCAGTTCTTC.

The genes are TRBV4-1 and TRBJ2-1, with 14 bases identical to TRBD2. Germline V gene data show CDR1 as MGHRA and CDR2 as YSYEKL. Trimming removed 0 bases from V and 8 bases from J; junction bases left unmatched: 3. CDR3 length: 16 amino acids. The CDR3 nucleotides read TGCGCCAGCAGCCAAGACCGACTAGCGGGGGGGGATGAGCAGTTCTTC. It is translated as CASSQDRLAGGDEQFF.

Only a few counts were recorded for this clone. This chain links TRBV5-1 with TRBJ2-5, with TRBD1 matching 9 bases. CDR1 SGHRS and CDR2 YFSETQ come from the germline V gene. V shed 0 bases, J shed 5 bases, and the junction held 2 bases outside the gene matches. The CDR3 spans 14 residues. The CDR3 is CASSLGDRAETQYF. CDR3 coding DNA: TGCGCCAGCAGCTTGGGGGACAGGGCGGAGACCCAGTACTTC.

The CDR3 protein is CASSQGQGVSSYNEQFF. As DNA, the CDR3 is TGTGCCAGCAGCCAGGGACAGGGGGTTAGTTCCTACAATGAGCAGTTCTTC. V usage is TRBV3-1 (or the pseudogene TRBV3-2) and J usage is TRBJ2-1; 11 bases fit TRBD1. J lost 1 base, V lost 3 bases, and 5 bases had no gene match. The CDR3 has 17 residues. Germline CDR1 LGHDT, CDR2 YNNKEL (reference sequence).

This chain connects TRBV7-8 to TRBJ1-3; possible D gene TRBD1, 5 bases. V was shortened by 6 bases and J by 0 bases, with 15 bases between the two germline ends. This CDR3 comprises 16 residues. CDR1 is SGHVS, CDR2 FQNEAQ, per germline. The CDR3 loop is CASRQTGLGSGNTIYF. DNA of the CDR3: TGTGCCAGCAGGCAAACGGGACTCGGCTCTGGAAACACCATATATTTT.

This chain joins TRBV6-5 and TRBJ1-2; 7 nucleotides align to TRBD1. V dropped 6 bases and J dropped 8; count of bases not matched to a gene: 6. The CDR3 totals 12 residues. Germline assignment: CDR1 MNHEY and CDR2 SVGAGI. CDR3: CASRDRAGGYTF. CDR3 DNA: TGTGCCAGCAGAGACAGGGCTGGCGGCTACACCTTC.

This clone appeared a single time. The genes are TRBV12-3 or TRBV12-4 and TRBJ1-1, with 7 nucleotides matching TRBD1. V gave up 5 bases and J gave up 4 bases; unmatched junction bases: 4. CDR3 length: 13 residues. The CDR3 DNA is TGTGCCAGCAGTCTGGACAGGTCCACTGAAGCTTTCTTT. Its translation is CASSLDRSTEAFF.

The chain employs TRBV7-2 and TRBJ1-1; 8 positions agree with TRBD1. Germline V CDR1 and CDR2: SGHTA, FQGNSA. This CDR3 is built from 14 residues. Trimming removed 4 bases from V and 5 bases from J; junction bases left unmatched: 6. Written as DNA, the CDR3 is TGTGCCAGCAGCTCAGCCGGACAGGGAACTGAAGCTTTCTTT. Its protein product is CASSSAGQGTEAFF.

The chain has TRBV19 and TRBJ2-2; 11 nucleotides align to TRBD2. Germline V CDR1 and CDR2: LNHDA, SQIVND (reference sequence). This CDR3 contains 16 residues. The ends lost 3 bases at V and 6 bases at J; junction bases unmatched: 6. The CDR3: CASSISGRAEAGELFF. The DNA of the CDR3 is TGTGCCAGTAGTATTAGCGGGAGGGCAGAAGCCGGGGAGCTGTTTTTT.

The V gene is TRBV19, the J gene TRBJ1-2, with a tentative D call TRBD1 (6 bases). V was pared by 5 bases and J by 5 bases, with 9 bases between. The V gene's germline CDR1 is LNHDA and CDR2 SQIVND (reference sequence). This CDR3 spans 12 amino acids. The chain's CDR3 is CASSPGDYGYTF. The CDR3 DNA is TGTGCCAGTAGTCCAGGGGATTATGGCTACACCTTC.

The rearrangement joins TRBV19 to TRBJ2-7; weak D call: TRBD1 (6 bases). The CDR3 length is 14 residues. With 7 bases removed from V and 0 bases from J, the gap between germline ends came to 13 bases. The germline V gene has CDR1 LNHDA and CDR2 SQIVND (reference sequence). The CDR3 region is CASMAGDNSYEQYF. Here the CDR3 DNA reads TGTGCCAGTATGGCAGGGGATAACTCCTACGAGCAGTACTTC.

In DNA form, the CDR3 reads TGTGCCAGCAGCTTGGGGATAGGATCACTAAACACTGAAGCTTTCTTT. Its translation is CASSLGIGSLNTEAFF. The chain carries TRBV5-5 and TRBJ1-1; unclear D gene. Trimming cost V 0 bases and J 2 bases, with 14 bases left between them. The CDR3 spans 16 residues. CDR1 is SGHKS and CDR2 is YYEKEE in the germline V gene (reference sequence).

This rearrangement joins TRBV28 to TRBJ1-2, with D perhaps TRBD1 (5 bases). V lost 6 bases and J 4 bases, leaving 15 bases between the germline ends. This CDR3 spans 14 amino acids. Looked up from germline, CDR1 is MDHEN and CDR2 is SYDVKM. The CDR3 loop is CASRGRGQGYGYTF. DNA of the CDR3: TGTGCCAGCAGAGGGCGGGGTCAGGGCTATGGCTACACCTTC.

This clone was seen only a few times. The chain links TRBV4-1 to TRBJ1-1; 7 bases map to TRBD1. V was pared by 0 bases and J by 7 bases, with 8 bases of the junction left unmatched. The CDR3 loop spans 15 amino acids. The germline CDR1 and CDR2 sequences are MGHRA and YSYEKL. The CDR3 DNA sequence: TGCGCCAGCAGCCAAGACCCGACAGGGAATAATGAAGCTTTCTTT. Its translation is CASSQDPTGNNEAFF.